This T cell receptor beta chain appears in the sequencing data of a study of blood T cells in healthy people across ages. This clonotype occurred a few times. What it binds is unknown. Findings and caveats of the study: Unsorted PBMCs blocked a conclusive comparison of naive and antigen-experienced cells.

Unmatched junction bases numbered 4, after V lost 3 bases and J lost 6 bases. Germline-derived CDR1 and CDR2 are SGDLS and YYNGEE. The CDR3 length is 15 residues. A second roughly 6 to 12 cycle PCR used barcoded and J-beta primers. TCRdb analysed the 5' RACE reads with MiXCR anew, one entry per CDR3 protein. The sample carries 250,000 to 300,000 distinct CDR3 sequences, around 27% recorded once. The sample comprised blood. The chain joins TRBV9 to TRBJ2-1; 12 bases are shared with TRBD2. The sequence came from a woman in her seventies in good health. CDR3 sequence reads: CASSERLAGVNEQFF. CDR3 sequence (DNA): TGTGCCAGCAGCGAGAGACTAGCGGGAGTCAATGAGCAGTTCTTC. The variable domain in full, completed from reference TRBV9 and TRBJ2-1, reads DSGVTQTPKHLITATGQRVTLRCSPRSGDLSVYWYQQSLDQGLQFLIQYYNGEERAKGNILERFSAQQFPDLHSELNLSSLELGDSALYFCASSERLAGVNEQFFGPGTRLTVL.